One and the same sample provided the 9 T cell receptor beta chains below, sequenced in a study of T cell repertoires in cytomegalovirus infection. TCRdb re-derived calls from the reads in MiXCR, one entry per CDR3 protein. This repertoire shows 150,000 to 200,000 distinct CDR3 sequences, approximately 30% found once; its top ten account for around 29%. Sample: PBMCs. These receptors were taken from a human donor in good health (CMV status not recorded). Some clones in this sample may be carry-over from other donors' samples.

The gene calls are TRBV7-2 and TRBJ2-3, with D possibly TRBD1 on 6 matching bases. CDR3 length: 15 residues. Germline lookup yields CDR1 SGHTA and CDR2 FQGNSA. Trimming shortened V by 3 bases and J by 4 bases, and 14 bases separated the two germline ends. CDR3 DNA sequence: TGTGCCAGCAGCTTTAGGGGTGGGGGCCCAGATACGCAGTATTTT. It is translated as CASSFRGGGPDTQYF.

The sample holds a few counts of this clonotype. V usage is TRBV7-6 and J usage is TRBJ1-1, with 7 nucleotides matching TRBD1. The germline V gene encodes CDR1 SGHVS and CDR2 FNYEAQ. The junction had 9 bases not matched to a gene; V was cut back by 3 bases and J by 8 bases. CDR3 length: 14 amino acids. The CDR3 loop is CASSLVDREGEAFF. The CDR3 DNA follows: TGTGCCAGCAGCTTGGTCGACAGGGAGGGCGAAGCTTTCTTT.

J is TRBJ1-1 and V is TRBV20-1; maybe TRBD1 (5 bases). The CDR3 runs to 15 residues. V gave up 1 base and J gave up 0 bases, with 12 bases separating them. Germline lookup yields CDR1 DFQATT and CDR2 SNEGSKA (reference sequence). The CDR3 nucleotides read TGCAGTGCTAGAGTTCGGGGCAGGTTGAACACTGAAGCTTTCTTT. Translating it yields CSARVRGRLNTEAFF.

J is TRBJ2-1 and V is TRBV9; TRBD2 aligns across 10 bases. The CDR3 sequence is 15 residues long. Trimming cost V 0 bases and J 4 bases; bases outside gene matches: 1. The germline CDR1 and CDR2 sequences are SGDLS and YYNGEE. The CDR3 protein is CASSVGAGGYNEQFF. The DNA of the CDR3 is TGTGCCAGCAGCGTAGGAGCGGGGGGGTACAATGAGCAGTTCTTC.

This clonotype has at least ten counts. The chain links TRBV7-2 to TRBJ1-5; D unclear. V was trimmed by 4 bases and J by 3 bases, leaving 13 bases between them. The CDR3 sequence is 15 residues long. In germline, CDR1 is SGHTA, CDR2 FQGNSA. This chain's CDR3 is CASSSRTDYNQPQHF. CDR3 nucleotides: TGTGCCAGCAGCTCAAGGACGGACTACAATCAGCCCCAGCATTTT.

The chain uses TRBV4-2 and TRBJ1-2; 7 bases are shared with TRBD1. The CDR3 totals 13 residues. The V gene end was trimmed by 7 bases and the J gene end by 2 bases; junction bases not matched to a gene: 4. Looked up from germline, CDR1 is LGHNA and CDR2 is YNFKEQ. CDR3 loop: CASTRQGNYGYTF. CDR3 nucleotide sequence: TGTGCCAGCACTCGACAGGGCAACTATGGCTACACCTTC.

There are many counts of this clonotype. The chain employs TRBV7-3 and TRBJ2-7, with D hard to call. Germline V CDR1 and CDR2: SGHTA, FQGTGA. Trimming pared 1 base from V and 4 bases from J, leaving 8 bases between. The CDR3 length is 13 residues. The CDR3 sequence: CASSLNNKYEQYF. The CDR3 DNA is TGTGCCAGCAGCTTAAATAACAAGTACGAGCAGTACTTC.

Comments on this clonotype: Being one base from a much bigger clone, this may be a read error. The rearrangement links TRBV7-2 to TRBJ2-5; TRBD2 might be the D (6 bases). The germline gives CDR1 SGHTA, CDR2 FQGNSA. The CDR3 length is 13 residues. The CDR3 protein is CASSAGLQETLYF. The CDR3 DNA reads TGTGCCAGCAGCGCGGGACTTCAAGAGACCCTGTACTTC.

The V and J genes are TRBV7-2 and TRBJ1-1; weak D call: TRBD1 (5 bases). CDR3 length: 13 residues. V was cut by 1 base and J by 11 bases, with 14 bases left in between. From germline, CDR1 is SGHTA and CDR2 FQGNSA. In DNA, the CDR3 is TGTGCCAGCAGCTTAGTGGTTGGGGCGGGGGCTTTCTTT. This encodes CASSLVVGAGAFF. Full variable domain (outside the CDR3, taken from reference TRBV7-2 and TRBJ1-1): GAGVSQSPSNKVTEKGKDVELRCDPISGHTALYWYRQSLGQGLEFLIYFQGNSAPDKSGLPSDRFSAERTGGSVSTLTIQRTQQEDSAVYLCASSLVVGAGAFFGQGTRLTVV.